The 30 T cell receptor beta chains presented below share a single source sample, sequenced in a study of PD-L1 blockade in urothelial cancer. Using immunoSEQ multiplex PCR, the repertoire was profiled, and TCRdb retains in-frame clones only, with some absent. Of roughly 60,000 clones listed, around 80% are singletons. The specimen comprised PBMCs, sampled around atezolizumab (anti-PD-L1) treatment. The origin of the receptors is a man in his 70s with urothelial cancer.

The chain has TRBV28 and TRBJ2-1; no firm D call. The CDR3 extends over 15 amino acids. V gave up 2 bases and J gave up 2 bases, with 10 bases separating them. The germline gives CDR1 MDHEN, CDR2 SYDVKM. CDR3 bases: TGTGCCAGCAGTTTAGTGTCAGTCACCTACAATGAGCAGTTCTTC. Translation: CASSLVSVTYNEQFF.

This clone showed up just a few times. The CDR3 nucleotides read TGTGCCACCAGCAGAGATTGGGGGGTGGGTGAAAAACTGTTTTTT. Protein product: CATSRDWGVGEKLFF. V and J are TRBV15 and TRBJ1-4, with a possible D match to TRBD1 (5 bases). Deletions cut 0 bases from V and 7 bases from J, with 12 bases between. The CDR3 loop spans 15 amino acids. Looked up from germline, CDR1 is LNHNV and CDR2 is YYDKDF (reference sequence).

The chain carries TRBV6-1 and TRBJ2-1, with TRBD2 identical over 10 bases. V trimming: 8 bases; J trimming: 9 bases; junction bases outside the gene matches: 13. Germline assignment: CDR1 MNHNS and CDR2 SASEGT. The CDR3 loop spans 15 amino acids. Written as DNA, the CDR3 is TGTGCCAGCGAGCAAGGGCTAGCGGGAGTCACTGAGCAGTTCTTC. This codes for CASEQGLAGVTEQFF.

The chain employs TRBV6-1 and TRBJ2-1; 7 bases align to TRBD1. This CDR3 comprises 15 residues. V lost 5 bases and J lost 6; bases outside the gene matches: 10. CDR1 is MNHNS, CDR2 SASEGT, per germline. The DNA for the CDR3 is TGTGCCAGCAGTCTGACAGGGTACGAAGGCAATGAGCAGTTCTTC. Translation: CASSLTGYEGNEQFF.

V usage is TRBV11-2 and J usage is TRBJ1-2, with D maybe TRBD1 (5 bases). The germline CDR1 and CDR2 sequences are SGHAT and FQNNGV. V was clipped by 5 bases and J by 0 bases, with 19 bases between them. This CDR3 comprises 17 residues. The CDR3 DNA reads TGTGCCAGCAGCGCCTTTGCATGGCAGGGCTCTAACTATGGCTACACCTTC. This translates into CASSAFAWQGSNYGYTF.

J is TRBJ2-5 and V is TRBV14; TRBD2 aligns across 13 bases. Germline-derived CDR1 and CDR2 are SGHDN and FVKESK. CDR3 length: 16 residues. V was clipped by 4 bases and J by 5 bases; unmatched bases: 7. For the CDR3, the DNA is TGTGCCAGCAGCCGGACTAGCGGGAGTAGAGGGGAGACCCAGTACTTC. Translating gives CASSRTSGSRGETQYF. The complete variable domain, with remaining parts taken from reference TRBV14 and TRBJ2-5, reads EAGVTQFPSHSVIEKGQTVTLRCDPISGHDNLYWYRRVMGKEIKFLLHFVKESKQDESGMPNNRFLAERTGGTYSTLKVQPAELEDSGVYFCASSRTSGSRGETQYFGPGTRLLVL.

The V gene is TRBV19, the J gene TRBJ2-3; D unresolved. Trimming stripped 1 base from V and 6 bases from J, with 8 bases between. The CDR3 spans 13 residues. The germline V gene has CDR1 LNHDA and CDR2 SQIVND (reference sequence). The DNA for the CDR3 is TGTGCCAGTAGTATAGGGAGTTTGGATACGCAGTATTTT. Residues: CASSIGSLDTQYF.

In its sample, this clone is medium-sized. The V and J genes are TRBV6-6 and TRBJ2-2; 9 nucleotides line up with TRBD1. The CDR3 totals 15 residues. V shed 5 bases, J shed 1 base, and the junction held 2 bases outside the gene matches. The V gene's germline CDR1 is MNHNY and CDR2 SVGAGI (reference sequence). The CDR3 is CASSVGQGNTGELFF. The CDR3 DNA is TGTGCCAGCAGTGTGGGACAGGGGAACACCGGGGAGCTGTTTTTT.

The V gene is TRBV13, the J gene TRBJ2-3, with D perhaps matching TRBD2 (6 bases). CDR1 is PRHDT and CDR2 is FYEKMQ in the germline V gene (reference sequence). The CDR3 spans 16 residues. V was clipped by 5 bases and J by 3 bases, with 18 bases between them. The chain's CDR3 is CASSGTGGGVTDTQYF. The CDR3 nucleotides are TGTGCCAGCAGCGGTACCGGGGGAGGAGTGACAGATACGCAGTATTTT. Full variable domain (missing parts from reference TRBV13 and TRBJ2-3): AAGVIQSPRHLIKEKRETATLKCYPIPRHDTVYWYQQGPGQDPQFLISFYEKMQSDKGSIPDRFSAQQFSDYHSELNMSSLELGDSALYFCASSGTGGGVTDTQYFGPGTRLTVL.

V is TRBV5-1 and J is TRBJ2-1; TRBD1 might be the D (5 bases). V dropped 4 bases and J dropped 4 bases, with 15 bases sitting between them. The CDR3 loop spans 15 amino acids. Germline-derived CDR1 and CDR2 are SGHRS and YFSETQ. CDR3 nucleotide sequence: TGCGCCAGCAGCCAGGTAGGGGTTGGGTACAATGAGCAGTTCTTC. Residues: CASSQVGVGYNEQFF.

The V call is TRBV11-2, the J call TRBJ2-5; the D is unclear. Germline lookup yields CDR1 SGHAT and CDR2 FQNNGV. The CDR3 length is 15 residues. V lost 4 bases, J lost 1 base, and 13 bases lay in between. The CDR3 loop reads CASSSTSGAQETQYF. The CDR3 coding sequence is TGTGCCAGCAGCTCGACTTCTGGCGCCCAAGAGACCCAGTACTTC.

The chain combines TRBV30 with TRBJ2-5, with 9 bases aligning to TRBD1. V lost 3 bases, J lost 3 bases, and 2 bases stayed unmatched. In germline, CDR1 is GTSNPN, CDR2 SVGIG (reference sequence). This CDR3 region has 13 residues. The CDR3 here is CAWRGTGKETQYF. For the CDR3, the DNA is TGTGCCTGGAGGGGGACAGGGAAAGAGACCCAGTACTTC.

This sequence joins TRBV5-1 and TRBJ2-1; D call uncertain. Trimming removed 4 bases at V and 6 bases at J, with 14 bases between. This CDR3 region has 14 residues. The germline CDR1 and CDR2 sequences are SGHRS and YFSETQ. In DNA form, the CDR3 reads TGCGCCAGCAGCACACAGTCTACTCGCAATGAGCAGTTCTTC. Protein sequence: CASSTQSTRNEQFF.

V is TRBV19 and J is TRBJ2-5; possible D gene TRBD1, 5 bases. V lost 5 bases and J lost 4, with 14 bases in between. Germline CDR1 is LNHDA and CDR2 is SQIVND (reference sequence). The CDR3 extends over 14 amino acids. CDR3 DNA sequence: TGTGCCAGTAGTCCCCAGGGATGGGTAGAGACCCAGTACTTC. This translates into CASSPQGWVETQYF.

The rearrangement uses TRBV2 and TRBJ2-4; weak D call: TRBD1 (6 bases). The CDR3 is 15 residues long. Deletions cut 1 base from V and 2 bases from J, with 9 bases between. Germline V CDR1 and CDR2: SNHLY, FYNNEI. In nucleotides, the CDR3 is TGTGCCAGCAGTGAAGTAGGGGGTACCAAAAACATTCAGTACTTC. Protein sequence: CASSEVGGTKNIQYF.

This clone was observed a handful of times. The CDR3 is CASSLYLQETQYF. In DNA form, the CDR3 reads TGTGCCAGCAGCTTATACTTACAAGAGACCCAGTACTTC. The rearrangement uses TRBV7-8 and TRBJ2-5; D unclear. The CDR3 totals 13 residues. Germline V gene data show CDR1 as SGHVS and CDR2 as FQNEAQ. The germline V and J ends were trimmed by 2 bases and 2 bases, with 6 bases remaining between them.

This clone was counted between two and nine times. The CDR3 sequence: CASSLYGDQPQHF. CDR3 nucleotide sequence: TGTGCCAGCAGCTTATACGGGGATCAGCCCCAGCATTTT. The chain is built from TRBV7-9 and TRBJ1-5, with D unclear. The CDR3 loop spans 13 amino acids. The V gene lost 2 bases and the J gene lost 5 bases, with 7 bases spanning the gap. In germline, CDR1 is SEHNR, CDR2 FQNEAQ (reference sequence).

V gene TRBV30 combines with J gene TRBJ2-1; D gene uncertain. In germline, CDR1 is GTSNPN, CDR2 SVGIG (reference sequence). Trimming left V 0 bases short and J 3 bases short, with 18 bases between. This CDR3 contains 17 residues. CDR3 DNA sequence: TGTGCCTGGAGTGTACACATATTTCAACAATACTACAATGAGCAGTTCTTC. Encoded protein: CAWSVHIFQQYYNEQFF. Looking up the rest from reference TRBV30 and TRBJ2-1 gives the full variable domain: SQTIHQWPATLVQPVGSPLSLECTVEGTSNPNLYWYRQAAGRGLQLLFYSVGIGQISSEVPQNLSASRPQDRQFILSSKKLLLSDSGFYLCAWSVHIFQQYYNEQFFGPGTRLTVL.

V gene TRBV5-1 combines with J gene TRBJ2-1; 13 bases are shared with TRBD2. Per the germline V gene, CDR1 is SGHRS and CDR2 is YFSETQ. With V trimmed by 0 bases and J by 4 bases, 4 bases remained unmatched. The CDR3 length is 17 residues. The CDR3 region has the DNA TGCGCCAGCAGCTTGGCCAGACTAGCGGGAGGATACAATGAGCAGTTCTTC. It codes for CASSLARLAGGYNEQFF.

The J gene is TRBJ2-2, the V gene TRBV7-2, with a possible D match to TRBD1 (5 bases). Germline V gene lookup returns CDR1 SGHTA and CDR2 FQGNSA. Trimming took 0 bases from V and 7 from J, leaving 6 bases between them. This CDR3 contains 13 residues. The CDR3 loop is CASSLATDGELFF. The DNA of the CDR3 is TGTGCCAGCAGCTTAGCGACAGACGGGGAGCTGTTTTTT.

V is TRBV5-6 and J is TRBJ2-1, with TRBD2 identical over 7 bases. Trimming at V came to 4 bases and at J to 5 bases, leaving 12 bases not matched to a gene. CDR3 size: 16 residues. CDR1 SGHDT and CDR2 YYEEEE come from the germline V gene. The CDR3 is CASSPLGEGSDNEQFF. CDR3 DNA sequence: TGTGCCAGCAGCCCCCTGGGGGAGGGCAGCGACAATGAGCAGTTCTTC.

The chain is built from TRBV7-8 and TRBJ2-5; D perhaps matches TRBD2 (6 bases). The CDR3 runs 19 residues. Trimming removed 1 base at V and 2 bases at J, with 23 bases between. Germline assignment: CDR1 SGHVS and CDR2 FQNEAQ. In nucleotides, the CDR3 is TGTGCCAGCAGCTTAGTGAACGGGGAGGACTACCCCTCGCAAGAGACCCAGTACTTC. This sequence encodes CASSLVNGEDYPSQETQYF.

This clone came up once. The rearrangement links TRBV2 to TRBJ1-1, with 7 bases identical to TRBD1. V dropped 6 bases and J dropped 1; count of bases not matched to a gene: 8. CDR1 SNHLY and CDR2 FYNNEI come from the germline V gene. The CDR3 length is 15 residues. The CDR3 region is CASSFWRGPNTEAFF. CDR3 nucleotides: TGTGCCAGCAGCTTTTGGAGGGGGCCGAACACTGAAGCTTTCTTT.

The chain couples TRBV7-9 to TRBJ2-1; D gene unclear. This CDR3 comprises 15 residues. Trimming stripped 6 bases from V and 5 bases from J, with 17 bases between. Per germline, CDR1 SEHNR and CDR2 FQNEAQ (reference sequence). The CDR3 sequence is CASRQSINTNNEQFF. For the CDR3, the DNA is TGTGCCAGCAGGCAGTCCATAAACACAAACAATGAGCAGTTCTTC.

The genes are TRBV27 and TRBJ2-1; TRBD2 matches 9 bases. Trimming cost V 0 bases and J 4 bases; bases outside gene matches: 1. The CDR3 covers 15 residues. Germline loops: CDR1 MNHEY, CDR2 SMNVEV (reference sequence). CDR3: CASSLSSGSYNEQFF. CDR3 DNA: TGTGCCAGCAGTTTATCTAGCGGGAGTTACAATGAGCAGTTCTTC.

As concerns this clone: A read error may account for a junction end that differs from germline. The chain is built from TRBV6-1 and TRBJ2-2; 9 bases are a match to TRBD2. CDR1 is MNHNS and CDR2 is SASEGT in the germline V gene. This CDR3 is 18 amino acids long. The CDR3 is CASSEAGLAPSKTGELFF. CDR3 DNA sequence: TGTGCCAGCAGTGAAGCCGGACTAGCGCCCTCGAAGACCGGGGAGCTGTTTTTT.

This chain uses TRBV19 with TRBJ2-7; 14 bases match TRBD2. The CDR3 runs to 15 residues. The germline V gene has CDR1 LNHDA and CDR2 SQIVND (reference sequence). The trim removed 5 bases at V and 2 bases at J, leaving 2 bases unmatched. The DNA for the CDR3 is TGTGCCAGTAGTGTGACTAGCGGGAGGGCCTACGAGCAGTACTTC. Amino acid sequence: CASSVTSGRAYEQYF.

The chain combines TRBV5-6 with TRBJ2-3; perhaps TRBD2 as D (6 bases). CDR3 length: 14 amino acids. Germline loops: CDR1 SGHDT, CDR2 YYEEEE. Trimming took off 4 bases at V and 6 bases at J, with 15 bases between the two ends. The CDR3, as DNA: TGTGCCAGCAGCACCGGGAGTATATCCGATACGCAGTATTTT. This sequence encodes CASSTGSISDTQYF. The full variable domain, with the rest looked up from reference TRBV5-6 and TRBJ2-3, is DAGVTQSPTHLIKTRGQQVTLRCSPKSGHDTVSWYQQALGQGPQFIFQYYEEEERQRGNFPDRFSGHQFPNYSSELNVNALLLGDSALYLCASSTGSISDTQYFGPGTRLTVL.

This clone came up once. The chain employs TRBV14 and TRBJ1-2, with 8 positions matching TRBD1. CDR3 length: 15 residues. After removal of 1 base from V and 8 bases from J, the junction contained 9 bases not matched to a gene. Germline loops: CDR1 SGHDN, CDR2 FVKESK. The chain's CDR3 is CASSQANRGKGGYTF. As DNA, the CDR3 is TGTGCCAGCAGCCAAGCAAACAGGGGGAAAGGAGGCTACACCTTC.

The sample holds a few counts of this clone. The chain is built from TRBV5-1 and TRBJ1-1; unclear D gene. Trimming took off 1 base at V and 4 bases at J, with 11 bases between the two ends. Germline values: CDR1 SGHRS, CDR2 YFSETQ. The CDR3 has 14 amino acids. As DNA, the CDR3 is TGCGCCAGCAGCTTGTTAGAGGGTGGCACTGAAGCTTTCTTT. This gives the protein CASSLLEGGTEAFF. The variable domain in full, with the rest retrieved from reference TRBV5-1 and TRBJ1-1, is KAGVTQTPRYLIKTRGQQVTLSCSPISGHRSVSWYQQTPGQGLQFLFEYFSETQRNKGNFPGRFSGRQFSNSRSEMNVSTLELGDSALYLCASSLLEGGTEAFFGQGTRLTVV.